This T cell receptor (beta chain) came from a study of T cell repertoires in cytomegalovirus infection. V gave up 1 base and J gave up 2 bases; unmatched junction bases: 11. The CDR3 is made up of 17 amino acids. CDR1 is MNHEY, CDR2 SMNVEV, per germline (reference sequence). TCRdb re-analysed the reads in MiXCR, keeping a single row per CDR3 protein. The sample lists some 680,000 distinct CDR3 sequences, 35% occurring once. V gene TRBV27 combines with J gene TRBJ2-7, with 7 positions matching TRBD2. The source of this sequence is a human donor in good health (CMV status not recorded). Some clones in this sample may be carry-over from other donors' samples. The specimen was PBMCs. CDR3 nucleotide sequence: TGTGCCAGCAGTTTATGGGGTCCTAGCGGCACTCCCTACGAGCAGTACTTC. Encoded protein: CASSLWGPSGTPYEQYF.